The subject of this entry is one T cell receptor beta chain. The protocol was immunoSEQ multiplex PCR, while the TCRdb copy is restricted to in-frame clones and leaves out a portion. Found here are approximately 28,000 clones, approximately 77% of them singletons; the top ten hold over 0.35%. The sample comes from a study of regulatory dendritic cells for organ transplantation. CD4+ or CD8+ T cells were sorted as naive CD45RA+ or memory CD45RO+. The CDR3 runs 13 residues. Germline-derived CDR1 and CDR2 are SEHNR and FQNEAQ (reference sequence). V dropped 5 bases and J dropped 5 bases, with 12 bases sitting between them.

Input material: naive CD8+ T cells from blood. As for subset: CD45RA+ naive T cells. The sequence derives from a human donor in good health. The rearrangement links TRBV7-9 to TRBJ2-5; D possibly corresponds to TRBD1 (5 bases). CDR3 in amino acids: CASSQTELETQYF. The CDR3 bases are TGTGCCAGCAGCCAGACAGAATTGGAGACCCAGTACTTC.